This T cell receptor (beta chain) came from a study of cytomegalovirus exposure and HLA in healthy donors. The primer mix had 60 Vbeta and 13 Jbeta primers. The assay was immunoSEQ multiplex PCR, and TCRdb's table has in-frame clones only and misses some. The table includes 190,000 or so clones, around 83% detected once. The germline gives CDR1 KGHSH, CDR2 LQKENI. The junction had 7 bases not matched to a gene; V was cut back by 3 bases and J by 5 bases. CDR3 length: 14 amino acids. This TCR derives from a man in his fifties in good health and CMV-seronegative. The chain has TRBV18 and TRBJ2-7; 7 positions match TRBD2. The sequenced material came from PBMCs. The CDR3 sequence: CASSPSAGVHEQYF. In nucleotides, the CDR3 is TGTGCCAGCTCACCGAGCGCGGGAGTCCACGAGCAGTACTTC. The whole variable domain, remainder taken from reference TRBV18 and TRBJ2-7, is NAGVMQNPRHLVRRRGQEARLRCSPMKGHSHVYWYRQLPEEGLKFMVYLQKENIIDESGMPKERFSAEFPKEGPSILRIQQVVRGDSAAYFCASSPSAGVHEQYFGPGTRLTVT.